The TCR beta chain under discussion was sequenced for a study of a mutant IDH1 vaccine in newly diagnosed glioma. Study-level information: Week 35 brought visit V12, which was followed by visit V13 at week 47.

As concerns this clone: No antigen is known for it.

Some clones are missing from TCRdb's copy, which holds only in-frame ones; the method was immunoSEQ multiplex PCR. The profile covers about 48,000 clones, with under 85% appearing a single time and roughly 6.2% taken by the ten largest. Indicated time point: week 35, safety follow-up. Vaccination comprised doses that each held 300 ug of mutant IDH1 20-mer peptide, plus topical imiquimod. Germline V CDR1 and CDR2: LNHDA, SQIVND (reference sequence). The CDR3 spans 16 residues. This TCR derives from a man aged 40-49 years with glioma. Material: PBMCs, obtained from a glioma patient whose treatment included an IDH1 peptide vaccine. The rearrangement uses TRBV19 and TRBJ1-6; D is uncertain. The chain's CDR3 is CATVDTRAGWNSPLHF. CDR3 bases: TGTGCTACAGTGGATACCCGGGCGGGGTGGAATTCACCCCTCCACTTT.